These 24 T cell receptor beta chains share one sample of origin, sequenced in a study of memory CD4+ T cells and cytomegalovirus serostatus. Data came from immunoSEQ multiplex PCR; TCRdb stores just in-frame clones and leaves some out. The sample shows tens of thousands of clones, roughly 80% of them seen only once. Single viable CD3+CD4+CD8-CD45RO+ cells were sorted as the memory CD4+ T cells. Sequencing was done on a sample of memory CD4+ T cells from blood. These receptors were taken from an adult in good health and CMV-seronegative.

The chain joins TRBV2 to TRBJ1-6; 7 positions agree with TRBD1. This CDR3 region has 18 residues. The germline gives CDR1 SNHLY, CDR2 FYNNEI. Trimming removed 1 base from V and 6 bases from J; junction bases left unmatched: 12. CDR3 loop: CASSEVRQGLLVNSPLHF. CDR3 nucleotides: TGTGCCAGCAGTGAAGTACGACAGGGACTATTGGTTAATTCACCCCTCCACTTT.

This sequence joins TRBV14 and TRBJ2-1, with D unclear. Trimming took 0 bases from V and 6 from J, leaving 9 bases between them. Per germline, CDR1 SGHDN and CDR2 FVKESK. The CDR3 totals 14 residues. CDR3 residues: CASSQDFRSNEQFF. The CDR3 DNA is TGTGCCAGCAGCCAAGATTTTCGTAGCAATGAGCAGTTCTTC.

This sequence joins TRBV5-8 and TRBJ2-2; TRBD1 matches at 10 bases. Germline assignment: CDR1 SGHTS and CDR2 YDEGEE. This CDR3 comprises 15 residues. Unmatched junction bases numbered 7, after V lost 4 bases and J lost 7 bases. The CDR3 coding sequence is TGTGCCAGCAGCACGGGACAGGGGTTTAACGGGGAGCTGTTTTTT. This translates into CASSTGQGFNGELFF.

This clone occurred once. The rearrangement uses TRBV28 and TRBJ1-2; 7 nucleotides align to TRBD1. The CDR3 is made up of 15 amino acids. With 7 bases clipped from V and 4 bases from J, the junction kept 12 bases outside the gene matches. CDR1 MDHEN and CDR2 SYDVKM come from the germline V gene. The CDR3 nucleotides read TGTGCCAGCAACCGCCCCCAACAGGGGAGCTATGGCTACACCTTC. It yields the protein CASNRPQQGSYGYTF.

V is TRBV15 and J is TRBJ1-2, with TRBD1 matching 7 bases. This CDR3 comprises 15 residues. After removal of 0 bases from V and 4 bases from J, the junction contained 5 bases not matched to a gene. Germline V gene data show CDR1 as LNHNV and CDR2 as YYDKDF (reference sequence). The CDR3: CATSRDVTGTYGYTF. For the CDR3, the DNA is TGTGCCACCAGCAGAGATGTGACAGGGACCTATGGCTACACCTTC.

The chain recombines TRBV10-3 with TRBJ1-4, with 8 bases fitting TRBD1. The CDR3 extends over 18 amino acids. CDR1 and CDR2 (germline): ENHRY, SYGVKD. After removal of 2 bases from V and 0 bases from J, the junction contained 8 bases not matched to a gene. CDR3 sequence (DNA): TGTGCCATCAGTGAGGATCCCAGGGGGCTTGCAACTAATGAAAAACTGTTTTTT. Translated: CAISEDPRGLATNEKLFF.

The chain couples TRBV20-1 to TRBJ2-3; the D gene could be TRBD1 or TRBD2 (5 bases each). CDR3 length equals 11 residues. Trimming left V 6 bases short and J 3 bases short, with 7 bases between. Germline CDR1 and CDR2: DFQATT and SNEGSKA (reference sequence). In nucleotides, the CDR3 is TGCAGTGCGGGGGAGACAGATACGCAGTATTTT. It is translated as CSAGETDTQYF.

This chain connects TRBV5-4 to TRBJ1-4; possibly TRBD1 for D (6 bases). Germline CDR1 is SGHNT and CDR2 is YYREEE (reference sequence). Trimming removed 4 bases from V and 3 bases from J, with 13 bases in between. The CDR3 consists of 15 residues. The CDR3 DNA follows: TGTGCCAGCAGCCACTACAGGGAAGCTAATGAAAAACTGTTTTTT. It translates to CASSHYREANEKLFF.

The chain combines TRBV7-2 with TRBJ1-2; D unclear. The germline gives CDR1 SGHTA, CDR2 FQGNSA. V lost 2 bases, J lost 1 base, and 8 bases lay in between. The CDR3 runs 14 residues. Written as DNA, the CDR3 is TGTGCCAGCAGCTTAAGTCCCGTTAACTATGGCTACACCTTC. It is translated as CASSLSPVNYGYTF.

This chain connects TRBV27 to TRBJ1-3, with 8 bases fitting TRBD1. Trimming removed 11 bases from V and 2 bases from J; junction bases left unmatched: 23. Germline assignment: CDR1 MNHEY and CDR2 SMNVEV (reference sequence). The CDR3 is 19 residues long. For the CDR3, the DNA is TGTGCCCCCCCCCGCTCCAGGACAGGGCCTCGGGGTACTGGAAACACCATATATTTT. Its translation is CAPPRSRTGPRGTGNTIYF.

This clone has more than one count but fewer than ten. The chain employs TRBV15 and TRBJ1-1, with unresolved D. Germline-derived CDR1 and CDR2 are LNHNV and YYDKDF (reference sequence). V was clipped by 1 base and J by 0 bases, with 6 bases between them. CDR3 length equals 14 residues. The CDR3 reads CATSRVGMNTEAFF. In DNA, the CDR3 is TGTGCCACCAGCAGAGTAGGAATGAACACTGAAGCTTTCTTT.

V usage is TRBV6-1 and J usage is TRBJ1-1; unclear D gene. V lost 5 bases to trimming and J lost 5 bases, with 9 bases between them. Germline V gene sequence: CDR1 MNHNS, CDR2 SASEGT. This CDR3 is 12 amino acids long. CDR3: CASSPVGTEAFF. CDR3 bases: TGTGCCAGCAGTCCCGTCGGGACTGAAGCTTTCTTT.

The chain combines TRBV10-3 with TRBJ2-2, with 10 bases fitting TRBD2. With 9 bases clipped from V and 5 bases from J, the junction kept 6 bases outside the gene matches. The CDR3 contains 14 residues. Germline V gene sequence: CDR1 ENHRY, CDR2 SYGVKD. Written as DNA, the CDR3 is TGTGCCATGCAAGCGGGGGGGCAAACCGGGGAGCTGTTTTTT. Its protein product is CAMQAGGQTGELFF.

V and J are TRBV30 and TRBJ1-4, with TRBD1 matching over 9 bases. Germline lookup yields CDR1 GTSNPN and CDR2 SVGIG (reference sequence). There are 15 residues in the CDR3. The trim removed 2 bases at V and 4 bases at J, leaving 5 bases unmatched. The CDR3 DNA reads TGTGCCTGGAGTAGCGGGACAGGGATTAATGAAAAACTGTTTTTT. It translates to CAWSSGTGINEKLFF.

CDR3 amino acids: CAWSLRGTFSYNEQFF. The CDR3 nucleotides read TGTGCCTGGAGTTTGCGGGGGACCTTCTCCTACAATGAGCAGTTCTTC. The chain carries TRBV30 and TRBJ2-1; 7 bases map to TRBD2. CDR1 and CDR2 (germline): GTSNPN, SVGIG (reference sequence). This CDR3 contains 16 residues. V was pared by 2 bases and J by 0 bases, with 7 bases of the junction left unmatched.

This chain connects TRBV7-3 to TRBJ1-1, with no clear D. Germline CDR1 and CDR2: SGHTA and FQGTGA. V lost 9 bases and J lost 0, with 14 bases in between. This CDR3 comprises 14 residues. Here the CDR3 reads CASALSQLNTEAFF. The DNA of the CDR3 is TGTGCCAGTGCGCTATCACAGCTGAACACTGAAGCTTTCTTT.

This clone was recorded a few times. The V and J genes are TRBV7-9 and TRBJ1-4; 9 bases fit TRBD1. This CDR3 has 15 residues. CDR1 and CDR2 from the germline V gene are SEHNR and FQNEAQ (reference sequence). After removal of 4 bases from V and 7 bases from J, the junction contained 7 bases not matched to a gene. CDR3 in DNA: TGTGCCAGCAGCTCCATAACAGGGGGCGGTGAAAAACTGTTTTTT. Protein: CASSSITGGGEKLFF.

The V call is TRBV5-1, the J call TRBJ1-2; D perhaps matches TRBD1 (6 bases). V was shortened by 2 bases and J by 8 bases, with 25 bases between the two germline ends. The germline CDR1 and CDR2 sequences are SGHRS and YFSETQ. The CDR3 has 17 amino acids. The CDR3 loop is CASSFIILGGQSNGYTF. The CDR3, as DNA: TGCGCCAGCAGCTTTATCATCTTGGGGGGCCAATCAAACGGCTACACCTTC.

The V and J genes are TRBV20-1 and TRBJ2-7; D unclear. V lost 6 bases and J 0 bases, leaving 6 bases between the germline ends. Looked up from germline, CDR1 is DFQATT and CDR2 is SNEGSKA (reference sequence). The CDR3 is 11 amino acids. The CDR3 loop reads CSARSSYEQYF. The CDR3 DNA reads TGCAGTGCCAGGAGCTCCTACGAGCAGTACTTC.

This rearrangement joins TRBV5-1 to TRBJ2-2; 9 positions agree with TRBD1. V dropped 0 bases and J dropped 7; count of bases not matched to a gene: 16. There are 19 residues in the CDR3. In germline, CDR1 is SGHRS, CDR2 YFSETQ. The CDR3 sequence is CASSLGGLTGGRGNGELFF. CDR3 DNA sequence: TGCGCCAGCAGCTTGGGAGGTTTAACAGGGGGCCGAGGCAACGGGGAGCTGTTTTTT.

This chain joins TRBV9 and TRBJ1-3, with a weak D call TRBD1 (6 bases). CDR1 is SGDLS, CDR2 YYNGEE, per germline. The CDR3 sequence is 15 residues long. Trimming removed 4 bases from V and 4 bases from J, with 15 bases in between. CDR3 region: CASSSSGGPGNTIYF. In DNA, the CDR3 is TGTGCCAGCAGCTCCTCGGGGGGGCCAGGAAACACCATATATTTT.

Concerning this clone: The same CDR3 can be traced to other DNA sequences in this sample. The J gene is TRBJ2-5, the V gene TRBV5-5, with D possibly matching TRBD2 (5 bases). Germline V gene sequence: CDR1 SGHKS, CDR2 YYEKEE (reference sequence). V was shortened by 0 bases and J by 3 bases, with 6 bases between the two germline ends. There are 13 residues in the CDR3. The DNA of the CDR3 is TGTGCCAGCAGCTTGGGAGGGAAAGAGACCCAGTACTTC. As protein: CASSLGGKETQYF.

V and J are TRBV2 and TRBJ1-1, with no clear D. The V gene's germline CDR1 is SNHLY and CDR2 FYNNEI. The CDR3 is 12 residues long. The V end lost 3 bases, the J end lost 5 bases, and 7 bases lay between the germline ends. In DNA form, the CDR3 reads TGTGCCAGCAGTGAGGGAAATACTGAAGCTTTCTTT. Encoded protein: CASSEGNTEAFF.

The chain recombines TRBV18 with TRBJ2-7, with TRBD2 matching 12 bases. This CDR3 comprises 13 residues. The germline gives CDR1 KGHSH, CDR2 LQKENI. The V and J ends lost 11 bases and 5 bases, in that order; junction bases with no gene match: 7. The CDR3 nucleotides read TGTGCCGGGACTAGCGGGCTTGGCGACGAGCAGTACTTC. It is translated as CAGTSGLGDEQYF.